This record concerns one T cell receptor beta chain sequence. As processed by the authors: Amplification from reference gene primers served as the basis for estimated nucleated cell counts. TCRdb keeps only in-frame clones here, not all; method: immunoSEQ multiplex PCR. V and J calls and clone size are copied from that table; D and trimming were computed from the DNA. This sample yields approximately 210,000 clones, of which roughly 94% are seen a single time; 1.2% belongs to the top ten. This specimen comes from a study of blood T cell repertoires in COVID-19. At the level of the study: The United States, Italy and Spain supplied acute and convalescent COVID-19 samples. T cells, B-cell-depleted T cells, or PBMCs supplied cDNA or gDNA.

Germline V CDR1 and CDR2: SGHNT, YYREEE (reference sequence). This CDR3 has 17 residues. V lost 4 bases to trimming and J lost 0 bases, with 14 bases between them. The clonotype originates from a man in his thirties or forties with acute or convalescent COVID-19. Specimen: peripheral blood. This chain joins TRBV5-4 and TRBJ2-6, with TRBD1 as a possible D gene (5 bases). In DNA form, the CDR3 reads TGTGCCAGCAGCAAAAGGGGCTCCCTCTCTGGGGCCAACGTCCTGACTTTC. It is translated as CASSKRGSLSGANVLTF.